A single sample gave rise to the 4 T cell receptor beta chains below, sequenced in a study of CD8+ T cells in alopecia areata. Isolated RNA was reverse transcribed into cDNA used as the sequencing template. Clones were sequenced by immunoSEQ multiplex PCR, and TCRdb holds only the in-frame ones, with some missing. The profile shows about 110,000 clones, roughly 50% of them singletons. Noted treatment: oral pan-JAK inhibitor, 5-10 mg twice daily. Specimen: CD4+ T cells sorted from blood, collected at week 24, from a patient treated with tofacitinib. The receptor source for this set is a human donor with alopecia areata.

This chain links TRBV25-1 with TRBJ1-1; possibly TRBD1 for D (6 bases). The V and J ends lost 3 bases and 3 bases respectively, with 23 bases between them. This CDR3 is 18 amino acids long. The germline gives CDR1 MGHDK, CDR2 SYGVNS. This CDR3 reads CASSEGGLPNLGDTEAFF. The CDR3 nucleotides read TGTGCCAGCAGTGAGGGGGGGCTACCGAATTTAGGAGACACTGAAGCTTTCTTT.

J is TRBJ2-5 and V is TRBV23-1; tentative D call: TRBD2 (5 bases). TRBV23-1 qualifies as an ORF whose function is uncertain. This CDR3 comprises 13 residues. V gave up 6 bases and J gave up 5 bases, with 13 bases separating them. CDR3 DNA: TGCGCCAGCAGCCGAACTAGTGGGGAGACCCAGTACTTC. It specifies CASSRTSGETQYF.

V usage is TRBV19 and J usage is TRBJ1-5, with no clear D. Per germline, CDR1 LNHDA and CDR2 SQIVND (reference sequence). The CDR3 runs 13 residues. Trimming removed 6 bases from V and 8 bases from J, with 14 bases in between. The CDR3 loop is CASSRPPAEPQHF. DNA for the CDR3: TGTGCCAGTAGCCGGCCCCCTGCGGAGCCCCAGCATTTT.

The CDR3 DNA follows: TGCGCCAGCAGCGCCCCCAACACCCCCGAGCAGTACTTC. As protein: CASSAPNTPEQYF. V and J are TRBV5-1 and TRBJ2-7; D call uncertain. CDR1 is SGHRS, CDR2 YFSETQ, per germline. Deletions cut 4 bases from V and 6 bases from J, with 14 bases between. CDR3 length equals 13 residues.